One T cell receptor beta chain is described in this entry. Its binding antigen is unknown. Per-nucleotide qualities are absent, and no much larger clonotype sits a single base away. The CDR3 numbers 12 residues from cysteine through phenylalanine. Of all the DNA, just the CDR3 is kept, 36 bases in frame from base 1. Via the germline V gene, CDR1 is MNHEY and CDR2 SVGAGI. Here V drops 2 bases and J drops 15 bases, and the junction holds 7 bases not matched to any gene. The sample is drawn from a study of blood T cell repertoires in COVID-19 (dated by TCRdb to about 2020). Regarding the complete study: Recovered participants in ImmuneRACE Cohort 3 were defined by two consecutive negative NP/OP PCR tests, clearance by a healthcare professional, or resolution of symptoms. The prospective study material was composed of cDNA or gDNA derived from T cells, B-cell-depleted T cells, or PBMCs. A freely available public database, intended as a resource for researchers studying the immune response to SARS-CoV-2, is where the repertoires were released. Subjects who had been exposed to COVID-19, were actively infected with it, or had recovered from it provided the deeply sampled blood TCRbeta repertoires that made up the dataset. HLA class I and class II types, where available, came from metadata supplied by the sample provider rather than from assay-based typing. The collaborator samples originated in the United States, Italy and Spain and spanned the acute and convalescent phases of COVID-19. The samples were drawn from the first 160 participants of the ongoing ImmuneRACE study and from 1,254 subjects provided by 6 global collaborators. The sample metadata nearly always contained a de-identified subject ID, COVID-19 status, age in years and sex. Study-level results and caveats: How much clinical and demographic metadata was included differed by source and by participant, and the metadata was provided uncurated.

TCRbeta CDR3 regions were amplified from genomic DNA using the immunoSEQ Assay, a bias-controlled multiplex PCR. Regarding the original processing steps: The number of nucleated cells in each sample was estimated by amplification of reference gene primers within the assay. Sequence reads were collapsed and filtered to measure the absolute abundance of every unique TCRbeta CDR3 rearrangement. For each sample, productive Simpson clonality was calculated as the square root of Simpson's diversity index over productive rearrangements. What TCRdb holds here is the immuneACCESS table cut down to in-frame rearrangements. Part of the clones is not present; checked against another copy, under half of the missing clones reflect an unresolved V gene, and the others are unexplained. That table is the source of V, J and clone size, and D and trimming were worked out from the DNA. The sample table records 200,000 to 250,000 clones; less than 90% of these occur just once. The top ten clonotypes cover approximately 3.1% of the sample.

Participants in the prospective study were aged roughly 18 to 89 years, lived in approximately 26 United States geographic areas, and enrolled through a virtual design. Cohort assignment in the prospective study relied on participant-reported clinical history from a screening survey and a study questionnaire. In the prospective study, whole blood, serum and a nasopharyngeal or oropharyngeal swab were collected from each participant by mobile phlebotomists. Prospective study participants could optionally give additional blood draws and questionnaires over an approximately two-month period. Prospective study blood samples were shipped either frozen or at room temperature before DNA extraction.

The sequence is built from TRBV6-5 and TRBJ2-1, and 7 junctional nucleotides match TRBD2. The sequence was collected from a woman aged 50 to 60 in a cohort exposed to, infected with or recovered from COVID-19 (not recorded which). The source material was PBMCs or T cells enriched from blood (not recorded which). The CDR3 corresponds to CASSYPGLGRFF. The nucleotides read TGTGCCAGCAGTTACCCTGGACTAGGTCGGTTCTTC.